This T cell receptor (beta chain) derives from a study of shared clonotypes between healthy human individuals. This clone was picked up a small number of times. Germline V gene sequence: CDR1 MNHEY, CDR2 SMNVEV (reference sequence). The V and J ends lost 6 bases and 8 bases, in that order; junction bases with no gene match: 22. This CDR3 spans 18 amino acids. The assay was carried out at the deep level. In the original processing: In the immunoSEQ data, sequences were junction-only and lacked quality scores, so filtering differed. Libraries were prepared by immunoSEQ multiplex PCR; TCRdb keeps only in-frame clonotypes and omits some of them. V and J calls and clone size follow that table, whereas D and trimming were derived from the DNA. Of 470,000 or so clones in the sample, around 85% were seen once.

This clonotype was sampled from a woman in her thirties or forties in good health. Some clones in this sample may be carry-over from other donors' samples. J is TRBJ1-2 and V is TRBV27, with 9 bases identical to TRBD1. Sequenced: PBMCs. CDR3 loop: CASRGSFGRDRARGGYTF. CDR3 sequence (DNA): TGTGCCAGCAGGGGATCTTTCGGCCGGGACAGGGCAAGAGGGGGCTACACCTTC.